This T cell receptor (beta chain) was documented in a study of T cell clonotyping in hematopoietic cell transplantation. CDR1 is SNHLY, CDR2 FYNNEI, per germline. Trimming at V came to 4 bases and at J to 7 bases, leaving 13 bases not matched to a gene. The CDR3 consists of 16 residues. Time point described: recipient sample about 28 days before transplant, after cytoreduction. Here immunoSEQ multiplex PCR was the method, and the copy in TCRdb shows in-frame clones only, minus some. In the table there are approximately 39,000 clones, 95% of which are singletons. The source was peripheral blood mononuclear cells, collected before stem cell transplant. The V gene is TRBV2, the J gene TRBJ2-7, with TRBD2 matching 10 bases. The clonotype was recovered from a man in his forties or fifties with chronic myeloid leukemia. Some clones in this sample may be carry-over from other donors' samples. In DNA form, the CDR3 reads TGTGCCAGCAGTGCTAGCGGGGGAATTACAGGTGGGGAGCAGTACTTC. Its protein is CASSASGGITGGEQYF.